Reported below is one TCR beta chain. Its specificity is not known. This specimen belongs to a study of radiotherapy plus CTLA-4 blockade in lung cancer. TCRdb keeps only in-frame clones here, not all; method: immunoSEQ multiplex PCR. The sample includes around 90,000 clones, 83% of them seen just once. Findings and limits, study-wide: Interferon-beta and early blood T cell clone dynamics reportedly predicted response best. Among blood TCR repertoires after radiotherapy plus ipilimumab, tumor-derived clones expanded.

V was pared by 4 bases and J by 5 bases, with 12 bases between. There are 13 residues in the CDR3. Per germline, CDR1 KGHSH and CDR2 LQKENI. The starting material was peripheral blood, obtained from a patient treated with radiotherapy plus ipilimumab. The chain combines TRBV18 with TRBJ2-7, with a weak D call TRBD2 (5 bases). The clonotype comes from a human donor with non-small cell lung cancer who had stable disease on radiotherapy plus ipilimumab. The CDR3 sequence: CASSRVSDNEQYF. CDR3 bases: TGTGCCAGCTCACGGGTTAGCGACAACGAGCAGTACTTC.